This TCR beta chain was retrieved from a study of Ad26.COV2.S vaccination and SARS-CoV-2 variants. Study-wide background: Ad26.COV2.S, an intramuscular injection, was given once or twice 56 days apart. Regarding the study as a whole: From the TCR breadth and depth analyses, total T cell responses may have been underestimated.

The treatment was: 19 received Ad26.COV2.S at low or high dose, single or two shots; 5 received placebo; per-sample allocation not given. Day 63 after the first injection of vaccine or placebo was the sampling time. This Boston cohort included adults aged 18-55 years. This table comes from immunoSEQ multiplex PCR, and its TCRdb copy is limited to in-frame clones, with some not included. Of some 500,000 clones listed, 80% to 90% are singletons. Germline assignment: CDR1 SGHVS and CDR2 FNYEAQ. Deletions cut 1 base from V and 4 bases from J, with 15 bases between. The CDR3 runs to 16 residues. Concerning this clone itself: What it recognizes is unknown.

This specimen consisted of peripheral blood, obtained in a trial of Ad26.COV2.S vaccine versus placebo. The source of this sequence is a person aged 18 to 59 who received the Ad26.COV2.S COVID-19 vaccine or a placebo. This rearrangement joins TRBV7-6 to TRBJ2-3; possible D gene TRBD2, 6 bases. As DNA, the CDR3 is TGTGCCAGCAGCTTAGAAGTTCTAGGAGGGGCAGATACGCAGTATTTT. The encoded protein is CASSLEVLGGADTQYF.